The 2 T cell receptor beta chains presented below share a single source sample, sequenced in a study of T cell repertoires in cytomegalovirus infection. TCRdb analysed the reads with MiXCR anew, one entry per CDR3 protein. The data show some 97,000 distinct CDR3 sequences, with about a quarter seen just once and about 39% held by the top ten. The sequenced material came from CD8+ T cells from PBMCs. The receptors originated from a human donor in good health (CMV status not recorded). Some clones in this sample may be carry-over from other donors' samples.

The chain is built from TRBV7-6 and TRBJ2-4; D unclear. The length of the CDR3 is 11 residues. Per germline, CDR1 SGHVS and CDR2 FNYEAQ. Deletions cut 5 bases from V and 11 bases from J, with 10 bases between. CDR3 DNA: TGTGCCAGCAGCCCCGGCCGCGTTCAGTACTTC. It translates to CASSPGRVQYF.

This chain connects TRBV7-9 to TRBJ1-1; 11 bases fit TRBD1. Germline CDR1 SEHNR, CDR2 FQNEAQ (reference sequence). J lost 4 bases, V lost 4 bases, and 2 bases had no gene match. The CDR3 runs to 14 residues. The CDR3, as DNA: TGTGCCAGCAGCTGGGGACAGGGGGGCACTGAAGCTTTCTTT. Amino acids: CASSWGQGGTEAFF.